These 21 T cell receptor beta chains originate from one sample sequenced in a study of shared clonotypes between healthy human individuals (TCRdb year 2020). CD8 naive samples were CD45RO-negative cells positively selected for CCR7, giving a CD45RA+CCR7+ population that excluded TemRA cells. Library prep was done by the immunoSEQ multiplex PCR assay. Imported from immuneACCESS, the table was reduced by TCRdb to in-frame sequences with V and J called. These copies leave out some clones; in studies compared against another copy, an unresolved V gene accounts for under half, and the cause of the remainder is not known. For this sample the table gives about 820,000 clones, of which 85% to 95% were detected only once. Less than 25% of the sample goes to the ten largest clones. The material sequenced was naive CD8+ T cells sorted from blood. Explained via the paper, the cell subset or site label denotes: CD45RA+CCR7+. These receptor sequences come from a man between 25 and 39 years old in good health.

Comment on this clone: The sample contains more than one DNA sequence encoding this CDR3. The rearrangement links TRBV5-1 to TRBJ1-2; unclear D gene. This CDR3 spans 14 amino acids. V dropped 0 bases and J dropped 2 bases, with 8 bases sitting between them. CDR1 and CDR2 (germline): SGHRS, YFSETQ. CDR3 sequence (DNA): TGCGCCAGCAGCTTGGAAGGAGGAAACTATGGCTACACCTTC. It yields the protein CASSLEGGNYGYTF. Variable domain in full (rest from reference TRBV5-1 and TRBJ1-2): KAGVTQTPRYLIKTRGQQVTLSCSPISGHRSVSWYQQTPGQGLQFLFEYFSETQRNKGNFPGRFSGRQFSNSRSEMNVSTLELGDSALYLCASSLEGGNYGYTFGSGTRLTVV.

The CDR3 coding sequence is TGTGCCAGCAGCCACACCGACGTCGATTACGAGCAGTACTTC. This encodes CASSHTDVDYEQYF. The genes are TRBV6-6 and TRBJ2-7; no definite D call. The CDR3 spans 14 residues. Per germline, CDR1 MNHNY and CDR2 SVGAGI (reference sequence). V lost 6 bases and J lost 4, with 16 bases in between.

The chain uses TRBV27 and TRBJ1-5; D unresolved. V lost 8 bases, J lost 2 bases, and 13 bases lay in between. The germline V gene has CDR1 MNHEY and CDR2 SMNVEV (reference sequence). The CDR3 is 14 residues long. CDR3 protein: CASGLAHGNQPQHF. The CDR3 DNA is TGTGCCAGCGGATTAGCCCACGGCAATCAGCCCCAGCATTTT.

This rearrangement joins TRBV27 to TRBJ2-1; TRBD2 matches 15 bases. With V trimmed by 6 bases and J by 0 bases, 6 bases remained unmatched. The length of the CDR3 is 18 residues. Germline V gene data show CDR1 as MNHEY and CDR2 as SMNVEV (reference sequence). CDR3 nucleotide sequence: TGTGCCAGCAGCGGGACTAGCGGGAGGTCAAGCTCCTACAATGAGCAGTTCTTC. Translated: CASSGTSGRSSSYNEQFF.

The V and J genes are TRBV9 and TRBJ1-2; D unclear. V lost 8 bases to trimming and J lost 7 bases, with 15 bases between them. From germline, CDR1 is SGDLS and CDR2 YYNGEE. The CDR3 is made up of 12 amino acids. The CDR3 reads CASTKPGGGYTF. The CDR3 coding sequence is TGTGCCAGTACTAAACCCGGAGGTGGCTACACCTTC.

The chain joins TRBV7-9 to TRBJ2-7; D unclear. Germline V gives CDR1 SEHNR, CDR2 FQNEAQ (reference sequence). The CDR3 length is 16 residues. V lost 5 bases and J 7 bases, leaving 24 bases between the germline ends. The CDR3 region has the DNA TGTGCCAGCAGCCCACGAAACCCCGGGCCTACGAGGGAGCAGTACTTC. Translated: CASSPRNPGPTREQYF.

The V call is TRBV7-9, the J call TRBJ1-1; D gene uncertain. This CDR3 contains 14 residues. CDR1 is SEHNR and CDR2 is FQNEAQ in the germline V gene (reference sequence). Trimming cost V 1 base and J 2 bases, with 8 bases left between them. In nucleotides, the CDR3 is TGTGCCAGCAGCTTAGTAGTGGGCAACACTGAAGCTTTCTTT. It encodes CASSLVVGNTEAFF.

The chain uses TRBV7-6 and TRBJ2-7, with D possibly being TRBD2 (5 bases). The CDR3 is made up of 15 amino acids. CDR1 is SGHVS, CDR2 FNYEAQ, per germline. V was trimmed by 4 bases and J by 2 bases, leaving 15 bases between them. CDR3 protein: CASSSGGGSPYEQYF. The CDR3 DNA follows: TGTGCCAGCAGCTCGGGTGGAGGTTCCCCCTACGAGCAGTACTTC.

The V call is TRBV4-1, the J call TRBJ2-5; unclear D gene. V shed 2 bases and J shed 0 bases, with 13 bases lying between them. Germline values: CDR1 MGHRA, CDR2 YSYEKL. The CDR3 totals 16 residues. The CDR3 bases are TGCGCCAGCAGCCAATTAAGTTCGAGTTACCAAGAGACCCAGTACTTC. It translates to CASSQLSSSYQETQYF.

Details on this clone: Other DNA sequences from this sample encode an identical CDR3 as well. V usage is TRBV27 and J usage is TRBJ2-7; the D gene is possibly TRBD2 (5 bases). CDR1 is MNHEY and CDR2 is SMNVEV in the germline V gene (reference sequence). The CDR3 covers 14 residues. V was trimmed by 2 bases and J by 1 base, leaving 9 bases between them. The CDR3 region is CASSLGRVSYEQYF. The CDR3 DNA sequence: TGTGCCAGCAGTTTAGGGCGGGTTTCCTACGAGCAGTACTTC.

This clone was seen just once. This chain connects TRBV14 to TRBJ2-7, with a weak D call TRBD1 (6 bases). Looked up from germline, CDR1 is SGHDN and CDR2 is FVKESK. CDR3 size: 18 residues. V was trimmed by 2 bases and J by 3 bases, leaving 23 bases between them. The CDR3 sequence: CASSQNLHRERGFYEQYF. CDR3 nucleotide sequence: TGTGCCAGCAGCCAAAACCTGCACAGGGAGAGAGGCTTCTACGAGCAGTACTTC. The variable domain in full, completed from reference TRBV14 and TRBJ2-7, reads EAGVTQFPSHSVIEKGQTVTLRCDPISGHDNLYWYRRVMGKEIKFLLHFVKESKQDESGMPNNRFLAERTGGTYSTLKVQPAELEDSGVYFCASSQNLHRERGFYEQYFGPGTRLTVT.

This clone was observed a single time. This chain links TRBV6-6 with TRBJ2-3; no clear D gene. CDR3 length equals 15 residues. Looked up from germline, CDR1 is MNHNY and CDR2 is SVGAGI (reference sequence). Trimming shortened V by 8 bases and J by 0 bases, and 15 bases separated the two germline ends. The CDR3 protein is CASSPSSDSTDTQYF. CDR3 coding DNA: TGTGCCAGCTCGCCCAGTTCCGATAGCACAGATACGCAGTATTTT.

The rearrangement uses TRBV28 and TRBJ2-7; D not resolved. CDR1 and CDR2 from the germline V gene are MDHEN and SYDVKM. The CDR3 extends over 12 amino acids. The V gene lost 4 bases and the J gene lost 5 bases, with 9 bases spanning the gap. The CDR3 bases are TGTGCCAGCAGTTCCAACCCGGACGAGCAGTACTTC. It is translated as CASSSNPDEQYF.

The chain couples TRBV7-2 to TRBJ2-7; TRBD2 might be the D (6 bases). The V and J ends lost 5 bases and 2 bases respectively, with 19 bases between them. Germline loops: CDR1 SGHTA, CDR2 FQGNSA. This CDR3 comprises 16 residues. Written as DNA, the CDR3 is TGTGCCAGCAGCACAGAACTAGCTCAAGGAACCTACGAGCAGTACTTC. This encodes CASSTELAQGTYEQYF.

This chain joins TRBV4-3 and TRBJ2-7; D is undetermined. With 3 bases removed from V and 3 bases from J, the gap between germline ends came to 9 bases. Germline loops: CDR1 LGHNA, CDR2 YSLEER. The CDR3 totals 13 residues. CDR3 sequence reads: CASSQGRNYEQYF. CDR3 nucleotide sequence: TGCGCCAGCAGCCAGGGCAGAAACTACGAGCAGTACTTC.

V and J are TRBV28 and TRBJ1-5; D is undetermined. Trimming cost V 3 bases and J 1 base, with 7 bases left between them. Germline CDR1 is MDHEN and CDR2 is SYDVKM. The CDR3 runs to 14 residues. The CDR3, as DNA: TGTGCCAGCAGTTTGGGTCCAAGCAATCAGCCCCAGCATTTT. Translated: CASSLGPSNQPQHF.

The chain combines TRBV2 with TRBJ2-3; D remains ambiguous. The CDR3 length is 13 residues. Germline CDR1 SNHLY, CDR2 FYNNEI. The germline V and J ends were trimmed by 2 bases and 1 base, with 4 bases remaining between them. The CDR3 reads CASSEIRTDTQYF. The DNA of the CDR3 is TGTGCCAGCAGTGAAATACGCACAGATACGCAGTATTTT.

The chain links TRBV9 to TRBJ2-5; 7 bases align to TRBD1. Per the germline V gene, CDR1 is SGDLS and CDR2 is YYNGEE. With 2 bases clipped from V and 1 base from J, the junction kept 5 bases outside the gene matches. The CDR3 loop spans 15 amino acids. This CDR3 reads CASSVLDRTQETQYF. The CDR3, as DNA: TGTGCCAGCAGCGTGCTGGACAGGACCCAAGAGACCCAGTACTTC.

This clone appeared a single time. The chain couples TRBV15 to TRBJ1-4; TRBD1 aligns across 10 bases. Losses at the gene ends were 0 bases for V and 0 bases for J; bases not matched to a gene: 7. CDR1 and CDR2 (germline): LNHNV, YYDKDF (reference sequence). The CDR3 has 19 residues. The CDR3 sequence is CATSREFIGQGATNEKLFF. CDR3 nucleotides: TGTGCCACCAGCAGAGAATTTATCGGACAGGGGGCAACTAATGAAAAACTGTTTTTT. The full variable domain, its missing parts supplied by reference TRBV15 and TRBJ1-4, is DAMVIQNPRYQVTQFGKPVTLSCSQTLNHNVMYWYQQKSSQAPKLLFHYYDKDFNNEADTPDNFQSRRPNTSFCFLDIRSPGLGDTAMYLCATSREFIGQGATNEKLFFGSGTQLSVL.

The chain recombines TRBV11-2 with TRBJ2-1; 7 bases match TRBD1. V shed 5 bases and J 10 bases; nucleotides not matched to a gene: 11. The CDR3 is 14 amino acids. The V gene's germline CDR1 is SGHAT and CDR2 FQNNGV. The CDR3 sequence: CASSTRAGGREQFF. The CDR3 DNA reads TGTGCCAGCAGCACTCGAGCAGGGGGAAGAGAGCAGTTCTTC.

This chain links TRBV27 with TRBJ1-1, with D uncertain. Trimming took 1 base from V and 1 from J, leaving 10 bases between them. This CDR3 region has 15 residues. In germline, CDR1 is MNHEY, CDR2 SMNVEV (reference sequence). CDR3 coding DNA: TGTGCCAGCAGTTTATACGCACCTGGGAACACTGAAGCTTTCTTT. It specifies CASSLYAPGNTEAFF.